The clone carrying this TCR beta chain was seen only once. Measured with immunoSEQ multiplex PCR; TCRdb has only the in-frame clones, and not every one. The sample yields over 2 million clones, around 96% seen once. The germline V and J ends were trimmed by 1 base and 5 bases, with 18 bases remaining between them. Germline values: CDR1 SEHNR, CDR2 FQNEAQ (reference sequence). The CDR3 length is 16 residues. This record belongs to a study of shared clonotypes between healthy human individuals. Terminally differentiated effector memory CD45RA+ cells were excluded by CCR7 positive selection of CD45RO-negative cells.

The source of this sequence is a man aged 18 to 30 in good health. V is TRBV7-9 and J is TRBJ2-7; tentatively, D is TRBD1 (6 bases). Sequences were obtained from naive CD8+ T cells sorted from blood. In DNA form, the CDR3 reads TGTGCCAGCAGCTTAGGATTTGGTGTAGGGGGTGACGAGCAGTACTTC. Translating gives CASSLGFGVGGDEQYF.